This T cell receptor beta chain is drawn from a study of T-cell memory formation after mild COVID-19 (dated by TCRdb to about 2021). Context from the whole study: Most TCR sequence clusters were specific to one of the two donors. Longitudinal TCRalpha and TCRbeta repertoire sequencing tracked T-cell clones expanding and contracting after mild COVID-19 in a couple of donors. The cohort comprised two young, previously healthy adult volunteers, one female and one male. General study outcomes and caveats: The second-wave clones that peaked on day 37 were not confirmed to be SARS-CoV-2 specific. Clones that contracted from day 15 to 85 showed balanced CD4/CD8 phenotypes, whereas a second wave of clones that expanded from day 15 to 37 leaned towards CD4+. Only a couple of mild cases were covered by the study, and larger cohorts that include severe cases with pre-infection samples were considered necessary. The detection of some responding clones in pre-infection memory suggests that pre-existing cross-reactive memory T cells joined the SARS-CoV-2 response. Contracting CD4+ clones appeared mostly in the CM and EM memory subsets, whereas CD8+ clones were enriched in EMRA.

PBMCs were isolated by Ficoll-Paque density gradient centrifugation. Clipping removes 2 bases from V and 8 bases from J, with 6 as the unmatched junction base count. CDR1 and CDR2 were assigned from the germline V gene as MNHEY and SVGAGI. The CDR3 measures 14 amino acids from cysteine to phenylalanine. The kept DNA is CDR3 alone, 42 bases in frame from the first base. Turning to this clonotype: Its antigen remains unidentified. Base qualities were left out, and no much larger clone turns up one base away.

Sequencer: Illumina NovaSeq 6000. cDNA libraries for TCRalpha and TCRbeta were prepared by 5'RACE using constant-segment primers, with sample barcodes and unique molecular identifiers added. RNA was extracted from every sample with Trizol reagent. Library amplification was performed in two PCR steps, and a second sample barcode and Illumina TruSeq adapters were introduced in the second step. Sequencing of libraries was performed on an Illumina NovaSeq with 2 x 150 bp paired-end reads. In the original analysis: With migec v1.2.7, reads were demultiplexed and then collapsed into UMI-guided consensus sequences. Using mixcr v2.1.11, UMI consensuses were aligned to TRA and TRB V and J templates and then assembled into clonotypes. A clonotype was counted as expanded or contracted only if both edgeR and NoisET called the change significant, with noise models trained on biological replicates. For edgeR calls, the cutoffs were a false discovery rate-adjusted p below 0.01 and a log2 fold-change threshold of 1. As an exploratory analysis of dynamics, PCA with hierarchical clustering was applied to max-normalized trajectories of the 1000 most abundant clonotypes. Separately sequenced CD4+ and CD8+ repertoires were used to assign the CD4 or CD8 phenotype of responding clones. TCRdb reanalyzed the raw reads on its own, using fastp at Q25 for trimming and MiXCR for clone calling, and kept in-frame beta chains. A single entry per CDR3 protein holds the most common genes and DNA from its merged rows. These V and J calls are TCRdb output, not the study's own analysis. Across this sample there are 500,000 to 550,000 distinct CDR3 sequences, with just over 20% seen only once. The leading ten clones occupy around 13% of the sample.

The sequence derives from an adult woman who had mild COVID-19 (a few samples of this study predate the infection). The sample titles of this study are shuffled in the database, so cell type and time point are left out; the donor was told from shared clones. Sequenced sample: PBMCs or a T cell subset sorted from them (not recorded which). The V and J segments used are TRBV6-5 and TRBJ1-2; 9 bases in between match TRBD1. The nucleotide sequence reads as follows: TGTGCCAGCAGTTACAGGACAGGGGTTGGAGGCTACACCTTC. It translates to CASSYRTGVGGYTF.